The clone carrying this T cell receptor beta chain has just a few counts. Germline V gives CDR1 LGHDT, CDR2 YNNKEL (reference sequence). V lost 2 bases, J lost 0 bases, and 7 bases lay in between. The CDR3 is 14 amino acids. Methods used by the authors: Estimation of nucleated cell counts relied on the amplification of reference gene primers. Data came from immunoSEQ multiplex PCR; TCRdb stores just in-frame clones and leaves some out. Clone size and the V and J calls come from that table; the DNA yielded D and trimming. Among 130,000 or so clones listed, around four fifths were seen once. This sample is part of a study of blood T cell repertoires in COVID-19. Study-wide background: Sites in the United States, Italy and Spain provided acute and convalescent COVID-19 samples. PBMCs, B-cell-depleted T cells, or T cells were the source of the cDNA or gDNA that made up the material.

The sequenced sample was peripheral blood. The chain combines TRBV3-1 (or the pseudogene TRBV3-2) with TRBJ1-1; maybe TRBD1 (5 bases). The clonotype comes from a human donor in a cohort sampled during active COVID-19. Here the CDR3 reads CASSQLQVNTEAFF. CDR3 sequence (DNA): TGTGCCAGCAGCCAACTACAGGTGAACACTGAAGCTTTCTTT.